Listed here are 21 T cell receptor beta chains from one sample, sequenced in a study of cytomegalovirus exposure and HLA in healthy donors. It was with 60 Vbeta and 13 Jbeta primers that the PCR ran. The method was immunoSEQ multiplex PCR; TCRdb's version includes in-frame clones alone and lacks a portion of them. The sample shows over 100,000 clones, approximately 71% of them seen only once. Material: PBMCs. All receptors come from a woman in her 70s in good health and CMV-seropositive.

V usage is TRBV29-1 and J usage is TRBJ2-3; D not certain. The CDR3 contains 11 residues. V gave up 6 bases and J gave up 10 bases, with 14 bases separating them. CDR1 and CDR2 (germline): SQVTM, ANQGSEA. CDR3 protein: CSVSTPPSQYF. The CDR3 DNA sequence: TGCAGCGTCTCGACTCCCCCATCGCAGTATTTT.

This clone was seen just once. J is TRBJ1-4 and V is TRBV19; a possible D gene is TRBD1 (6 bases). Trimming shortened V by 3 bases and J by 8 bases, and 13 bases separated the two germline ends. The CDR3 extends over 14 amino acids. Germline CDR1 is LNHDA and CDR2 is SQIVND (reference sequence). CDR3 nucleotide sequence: TGTGCCAGTAGTATCGGGCAGGGGCGGGAAAAACTGTTTTTT. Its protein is CASSIGQGREKLFF. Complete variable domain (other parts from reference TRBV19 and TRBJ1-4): DGGITQSPKYLFRKEGQNVTLSCEQNLNHDAMYWYRQDPGQGLRLIYYSQIVNDFQKGDIAEGYSVSREKKESFPLTVTSAQKNPTAFYLCASSIGQGREKLFFGSGTQLSVL.

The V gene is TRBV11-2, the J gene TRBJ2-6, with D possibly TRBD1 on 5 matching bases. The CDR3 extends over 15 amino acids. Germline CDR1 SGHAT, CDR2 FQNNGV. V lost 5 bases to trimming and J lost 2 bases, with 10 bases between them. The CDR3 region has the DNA TGTGCCAGCAGCAGACAGACCCCTGGGGCCAACGTCCTGACTTTC. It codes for CASSRQTPGANVLTF.

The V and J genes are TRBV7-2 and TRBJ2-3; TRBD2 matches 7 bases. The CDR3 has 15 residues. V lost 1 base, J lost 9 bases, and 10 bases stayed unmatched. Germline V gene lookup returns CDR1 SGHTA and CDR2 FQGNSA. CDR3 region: CASSLGSSGEGTQYF. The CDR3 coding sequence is TGTGCCAGCAGCTTAGGGTCTAGCGGTGAGGGGACGCAGTATTTT.

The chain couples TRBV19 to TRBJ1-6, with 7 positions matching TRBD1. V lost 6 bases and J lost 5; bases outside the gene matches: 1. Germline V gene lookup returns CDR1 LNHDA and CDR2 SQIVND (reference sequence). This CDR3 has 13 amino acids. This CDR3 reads CASSGQDNSPLHF. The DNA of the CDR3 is TGTGCCAGTAGCGGACAGGATAATTCACCCCTCCACTTT.

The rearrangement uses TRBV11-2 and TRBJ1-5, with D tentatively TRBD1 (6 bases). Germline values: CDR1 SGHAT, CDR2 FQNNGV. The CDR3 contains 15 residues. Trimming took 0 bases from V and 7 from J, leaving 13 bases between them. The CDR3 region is CASSLDQGQGQPQHF. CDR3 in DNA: TGTGCCAGCAGCTTAGATCAGGGGCAGGGCCAGCCCCAGCATTTT.

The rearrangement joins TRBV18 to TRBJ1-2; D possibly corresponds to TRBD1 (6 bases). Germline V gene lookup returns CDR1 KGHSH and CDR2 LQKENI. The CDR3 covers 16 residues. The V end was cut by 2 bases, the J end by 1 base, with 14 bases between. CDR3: CASSPLDRQFNYGYTF. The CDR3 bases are TGTGCCAGCTCACCATTGGACAGACAATTTAACTATGGCTACACCTTC.

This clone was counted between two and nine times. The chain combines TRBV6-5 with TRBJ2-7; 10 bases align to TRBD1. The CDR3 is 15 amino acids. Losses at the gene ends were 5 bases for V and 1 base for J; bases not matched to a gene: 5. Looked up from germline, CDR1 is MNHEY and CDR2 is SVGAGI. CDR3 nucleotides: TGTGCCAGCAGTACCGGGACAGGGGCGTCCTACGAGCAGTACTTC. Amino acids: CASSTGTGASYEQYF.

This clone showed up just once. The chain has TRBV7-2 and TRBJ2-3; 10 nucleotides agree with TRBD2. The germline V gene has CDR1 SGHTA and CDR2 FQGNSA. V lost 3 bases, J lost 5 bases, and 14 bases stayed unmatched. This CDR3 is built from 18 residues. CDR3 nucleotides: TGTGCCAGCAGCTTGGGAACTAAGCGGGGGGGCCGAGGAGATACGCAGTATTTT. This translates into CASSLGTKRGGRGDTQYF.

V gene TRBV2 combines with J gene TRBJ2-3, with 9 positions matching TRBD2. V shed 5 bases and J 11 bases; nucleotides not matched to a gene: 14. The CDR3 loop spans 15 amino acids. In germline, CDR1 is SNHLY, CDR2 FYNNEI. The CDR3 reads CASSLNSGGPKGQYF. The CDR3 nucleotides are TGTGCCAGCAGTTTGAACAGCGGGGGGCCGAAAGGGCAGTATTTT.

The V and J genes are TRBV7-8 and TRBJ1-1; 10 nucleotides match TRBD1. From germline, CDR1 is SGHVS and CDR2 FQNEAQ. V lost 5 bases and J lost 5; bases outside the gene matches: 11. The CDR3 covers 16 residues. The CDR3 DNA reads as TGTGCCAGCAGCCCCCGAGCCGGGACAGGGGTAACTGAAGCTTTCTTT. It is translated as CASSPRAGTGVTEAFF.

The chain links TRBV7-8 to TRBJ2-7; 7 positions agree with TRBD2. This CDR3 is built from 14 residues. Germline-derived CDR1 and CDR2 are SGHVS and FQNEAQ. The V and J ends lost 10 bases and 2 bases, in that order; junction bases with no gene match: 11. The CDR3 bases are TGTGCCACCCAGACTAGCCCGTCGGCCTACGAGCAGTACTTC. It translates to CATQTSPSAYEQYF.

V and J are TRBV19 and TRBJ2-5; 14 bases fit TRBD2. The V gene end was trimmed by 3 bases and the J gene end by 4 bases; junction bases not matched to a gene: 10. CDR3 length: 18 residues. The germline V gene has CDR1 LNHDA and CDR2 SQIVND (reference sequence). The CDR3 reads CASSMRTSGGPNRETQYF. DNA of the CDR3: TGTGCCAGTAGTATGAGGACTAGCGGGGGGCCGAACCGAGAGACCCAGTACTTC.

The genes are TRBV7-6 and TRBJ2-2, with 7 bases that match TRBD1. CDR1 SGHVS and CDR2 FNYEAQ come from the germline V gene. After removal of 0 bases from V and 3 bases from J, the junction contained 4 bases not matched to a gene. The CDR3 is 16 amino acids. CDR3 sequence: CASSLATGPDTGELFF. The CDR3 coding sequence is TGTGCCAGCAGCTTAGCGACAGGGCCCGACACCGGGGAGCTGTTTTTT.

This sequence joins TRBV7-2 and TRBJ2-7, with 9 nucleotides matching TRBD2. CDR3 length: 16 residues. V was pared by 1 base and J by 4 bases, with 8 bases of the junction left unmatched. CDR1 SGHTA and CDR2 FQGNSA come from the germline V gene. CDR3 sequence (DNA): TGTGCCAGCAGCTTAGGGTGGCGGGGGGGCCCATACGAGCAGTACTTC. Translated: CASSLGWRGGPYEQYF.

CDR3 in amino acids: CASGRVGEKLFF. The CDR3 DNA follows: TGTGCCAGCGGCAGGGTGGGGGAAAAACTGTTTTTT. The rearrangement uses TRBV6-1 and TRBJ1-4; weak D call: TRBD1 (5 bases). Germline CDR1 and CDR2: MNHNS and SASEGT. This CDR3 region has 12 residues. The germline V and J ends were trimmed by 8 bases and 8 bases, with 12 bases remaining between them.

CDR3 protein: CASSEQVGQGKVQPQHF. CDR3 DNA: TGTGCCAGCAGTGAACAAGTAGGACAGGGTAAGGTTCAGCCCCAGCATTTT. The rearrangement joins TRBV6-1 to TRBJ1-5, with 8 bases that match TRBD1. Germline V gene sequence: CDR1 MNHNS, CDR2 SASEGT. The CDR3 length is 17 residues. The V segment lost 2 bases and the J segment 6 bases; nucleotides outside the gene matches: 12.

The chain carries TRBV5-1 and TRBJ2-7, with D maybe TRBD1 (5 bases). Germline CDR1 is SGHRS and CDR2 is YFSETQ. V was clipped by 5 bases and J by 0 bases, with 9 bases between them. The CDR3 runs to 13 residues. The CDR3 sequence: CASRQGDSYEQYF. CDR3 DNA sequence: TGCGCCAGCAGGCAGGGTGACTCCTACGAGCAGTACTTC.

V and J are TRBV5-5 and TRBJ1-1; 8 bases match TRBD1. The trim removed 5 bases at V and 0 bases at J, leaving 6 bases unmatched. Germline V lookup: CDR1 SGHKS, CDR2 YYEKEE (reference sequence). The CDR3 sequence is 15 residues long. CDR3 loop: CASSLTGVLNTEAFF. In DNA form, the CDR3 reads TGTGCCAGCAGTTTGACAGGGGTTTTGAACACTGAAGCTTTCTTT.

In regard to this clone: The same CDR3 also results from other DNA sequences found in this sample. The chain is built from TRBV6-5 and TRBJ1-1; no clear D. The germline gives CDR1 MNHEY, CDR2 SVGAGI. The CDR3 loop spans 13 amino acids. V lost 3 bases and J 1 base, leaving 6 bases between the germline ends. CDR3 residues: CASSYGQNTEAFF. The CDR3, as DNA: TGTGCCAGCAGTTATGGGCAGAACACTGAAGCTTTCTTT.

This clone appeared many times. The DNA for the CDR3 is TGCGCCAGCAGCCTTAGTGTTTATGTAACTAGAGGGGATACGCAGTATTTT. It specifies CASSLSVYVTRGDTQYF. J is TRBJ2-3 and V is TRBV4-1; possible D gene TRBD2, 5 bases. Germline-derived CDR1 and CDR2 are MGHRA and YSYEKL. V was shortened by 4 bases and J by 6 bases, with 23 bases between the two germline ends. The length of the CDR3 is 17 residues.